This T cell receptor beta chain was found in a study of T cell repertoires in cytomegalovirus infection. Study as a whole: CMV epitopes, recently identified HLA-C-restricted and well-studied HLA-B-restricted, were used. Indications came from public TCR beta signatures; they pointed to CMV infection and to a matching HLA type. Study-wide points: The study identified carriers of CMV plus the relevant HLA from cumulative public TCR beta family frequency. HLA-C-restricted CMV-specific TCR beta clonotypes were dominant in the ex vivo response.

This clonotype has just a few counts. Its target is not known. CDR3 length: 13 residues. Germline loops: CDR1 SQVTM, CDR2 ANQGSEA. V dropped 2 bases and J dropped 2 bases, with 9 bases sitting between them. TCRdb itself ran the reads through MiXCR, one entry per CDR3 protein. The sample includes tens of thousands of distinct CDR3 sequences, around 18% of them seen just once. The source was CD8+ T cells from cultured PBMCs, collected from culture after CMV antigen stimulation. The chain employs TRBV29-1 and TRBJ2-5; no clear D. This TCR was sampled from a human donor in good health (CMV status not recorded). Some clones in this sample may be carry-over from other donors' samples. The CDR3 region is CSVEKALQETQYF. CDR3 DNA: TGCAGCGTTGAAAAAGCGCTTCAAGAGACCCAGTACTTC.